These 5 T cell receptor beta chains were all obtained from the same sample, sequenced in a study of blood T cell repertoires in COVID-19. The method was immunoSEQ multiplex PCR; TCRdb's version includes in-frame clones alone and lacks a portion of them. The sample yields 150,000 to 200,000 clones, about nine tenths seen once. What was sequenced was peripheral blood. Every receptor here comes from a young man who had recovered from COVID-19.

The chain is built from TRBV7-6 and TRBJ2-3, with 11 bases that match TRBD2. Germline values: CDR1 SGHVS, CDR2 FNYEAQ. This CDR3 is 15 amino acids long. J gave up 6 bases and V 1 base, and 3 bases lay outside the gene matches. CDR3: CASSLVGLAADTQYF. The CDR3 DNA sequence: TGTGCCAGCAGCTTAGTGGGACTAGCGGCGGATACGCAGTATTTT.

V usage is TRBV7-2 and J usage is TRBJ1-1, with unresolved D. Trimming shortened V by 0 bases and J by 5 bases, and 10 bases separated the two germline ends. Germline V gives CDR1 SGHTA, CDR2 FQGNSA. The CDR3 has 14 amino acids. CDR3 nucleotides: TGTGCCAGCAGCTTAGCCGGAGGGAGGACTGAAGCTTTCTTT. Its translation: CASSLAGGRTEAFF. Using reference TRBV7-2 and TRBJ1-1 for the parts outside the CDR3, the full variable domain is GAGVSQSPSNKVTEKGKDVELRCDPISGHTALYWYRQSLGQGLEFLIYFQGNSAPDKSGLPSDRFSAERTGGSVSTLTIQRTQQEDSAVYLCASSLAGGRTEAFFGQGTRLTVV.

V and J are TRBV2 and TRBJ2-7; 11 nucleotides match TRBD1. This CDR3 is built from 14 residues. V shed 6 bases and J 9 bases; nucleotides not matched to a gene: 10. Germline CDR1 and CDR2: SNHLY and FYNNEI. Here the CDR3 reads CASRDGTGGQGQYF. The CDR3 DNA reads as TGTGCCAGCAGGGACGGGACAGGGGGGCAAGGGCAGTACTTC.

The chain has TRBV10-1 and TRBJ2-7; TRBD1 matches at 8 bases. Germline lookup yields CDR1 WNHNN and CDR2 SYGVQD (reference sequence). The J segment lost 5 bases and the V segment lost 8 bases, leaving 14 bases of the junction unmatched. The CDR3 consists of 15 residues. The DNA for the CDR3 is TGCGCCAGCGGAAGACAGGGGTTCAGGTCGGACGAGCAGTACTTC. It encodes CASGRQGFRSDEQYF.

This CDR3 is CASSLQGNTEAFF. CDR3 bases: TGTGCCAGCAGCCTCCAGGGGAACACTGAAGCTTTCTTT. The chain links TRBV5-8 to TRBJ1-1; the D gene is possibly TRBD1 (5 bases). V lost 4 bases, J lost 1 base, and 8 bases lay in between. Germline V gene data show CDR1 as SGHTS and CDR2 as YDEGEE. The CDR3 is 13 residues long.